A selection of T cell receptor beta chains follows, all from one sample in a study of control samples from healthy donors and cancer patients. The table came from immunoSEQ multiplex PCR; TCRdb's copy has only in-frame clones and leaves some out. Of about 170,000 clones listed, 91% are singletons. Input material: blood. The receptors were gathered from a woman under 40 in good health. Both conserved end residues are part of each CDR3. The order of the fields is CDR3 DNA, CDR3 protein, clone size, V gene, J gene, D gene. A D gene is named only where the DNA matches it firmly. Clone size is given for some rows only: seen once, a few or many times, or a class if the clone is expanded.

DNA: TGTGCCAGCAGTGAATTGGGGGACAGGGGTTCACCCCTCCACTTT
CDR3: CASSELGDRGSPLHF
size: .
V: TRBV6-1
J: TRBJ1-6
D: TRBD1

DNA: TGCAGTGCTAGTCAGGGGAGGTATGGCTACACCTTC
CDR3: CSASQGRYGYTF
size: .
V: TRBV20-1
J: TRBJ1-2
D: .

DNA: TGTGCCACCAGGGGGCCGGGACAGGGGTACGAGCAGTACTTC
CDR3: CATRGPGQGYEQYF
size: .
V: TRBV15
J: TRBJ2-7
D: TRBD1

DNA: TGTGCCAGCAGACCCGACAGGGGGACCTACAATGAGCAGTTCTTC
CDR3: CASRPDRGTYNEQFF
size: .
V: TRBV2
J: TRBJ2-1
D: TRBD1

DNA: TGTGCCAGCTCAACCGGGACAAACTACGAGCAGTACTTC
CDR3: CASSTGTNYEQYF
size: .
V: TRBV18
J: TRBJ2-7
D: .

DNA: TGTGCCAGCAGCCCCCTAGCGGGGGCCTCAGATACGCAGTATTTT
CDR3: CASSPLAGASDTQYF
size: .
V: TRBV7-8
J: TRBJ2-3
D: TRBD2

DNA: TGTGCCAGCAGCTTGGGGACAGGGGTTTCACCCCTCCACTTT
CDR3: CASSLGTGVSPLHF
size: .
V: TRBV5-4
J: TRBJ1-6
D: TRBD1

DNA: TGTGCCAGCAGCTTAGATTTGACAGGCTTCTATGGCTACACCTTC
CDR3: CASSLDLTGFYGYTF
size: once
V: TRBV13
J: TRBJ1-2
D: .

DNA: TGTGCCAGCAGTCCCCCGGGACAGAACACCGGGGAGCTGTTTTTT
CDR3: CASSPPGQNTGELFF
size: .
V: TRBV2
J: TRBJ2-2
D: .

DNA: TGTGCCAGCAGCTCGACAGGGAGGGAGCCCCAGCATTTT
CDR3: CASSSTGREPQHF
size: once
V: TRBV7-2
J: TRBJ1-5
D: TRBD1

DNA: TGTGCCAGCATTGGTCAGGGTAGCGACGAGCAGTACTTC
CDR3: CASIGQGSDEQYF
size: .
V: TRBV2
J: TRBJ2-7
D: .

DNA: TGTGCCAGCAGCAAAGTAATTGCCTCTGGAAACACCATATATTTT
CDR3: CASSKVIASGNTIYF
size: once
V: TRBV21-1
J: TRBJ1-3
D: .

DNA: TGTGCCAGCAGCCCCCGGGACAGGGGGCCGAACACTGAAGCTTTCTTT
CDR3: CASSPRDRGPNTEAFF
size: .
V: TRBV11-2
J: TRBJ1-1
D: TRBD1

DNA: TGTGCCAGCAGCCAGGGACTAGCGGGAGTTTACGAGCAGTACTTC
CDR3: CASSQGLAGVYEQYF
size: .
V: TRBV4-2
J: TRBJ2-7
D: TRBD2

DNA: TGTGCCAGCAGCTTGGGTAGCGGGAGTTCCTTAAATGAGCAGTTCTTC
CDR3: CASSLGSGSSLNEQFF
size: .
V: TRBV11-1
J: TRBJ2-1
D: TRBD2

DNA: TGTGCCAGCAGTTTCGGGAGTATGGAGACCCAGTACTTC
CDR3: CASSFGSMETQYF
size: .
V: TRBV28
J: TRBJ2-5
D: .

DNA: TGTGCCAGCAGGGGGACAGGGAGGGATGAAAAACTGTTTTTT
CDR3: CASRGTGRDEKLFF
size: .
V: TRBV6-5
J: TRBJ1-4
D: TRBD1

DNA: TGTGCCAGCAGTTCCGACGGATACAATGAGCAGTTCTTC
CDR3: CASSSDGYNEQFF
size: .
V: TRBV28
J: TRBJ2-1
D: .

DNA: TGTGCCAGTAGTATCTGGGGACAGGGGGATCAGCCCCAGCATTTT
CDR3: CASSIWGQGDQPQHF
size: .
V: TRBV19
J: TRBJ1-5
D: TRBD1

DNA: TGTGCCAGCAGGTCGCAGGGGAGCGCAGATACGCAGTATTTT
CDR3: CASRSQGSADTQYF
size: .
V: TRBV3-1/TRBV3-2
J: TRBJ2-3
D: .

DNA: TGTGCCAGCAGCGCCGGGACAGGGGGCCCTTCACCCCTCCACTTT
CDR3: CASSAGTGGPSPLHF
size: .
V: TRBV9
J: TRBJ1-6
D: TRBD1

DNA: TGTGCCAGCAGTTTCAGGGGCGCACAGACTGAAGCTTTCTTT
CDR3: CASSFRGAQTEAFF
size: .
V: TRBV2
J: TRBJ1-1
D: .

DNA: TGTGCCAGCAGCGGGGGGACAGGGGGCCTTAACTATGGCTACACCTTC
CDR3: CASSGGTGGLNYGYTF
size: .
V: TRBV21-1
J: TRBJ1-2
D: .

DNA: TGTGCCAGCAGCGTAGGGGACAGCTATAATTCACCCCTCCACTTT
CDR3: CASSVGDSYNSPLHF
size: few
V: TRBV9
J: TRBJ1-6
D: TRBD1

DNA: TGCAGCGTTGAGGGACTAGCGGGAGGGCCGCGAGAGACCCAGTACTTC
CDR3: CSVEGLAGGPRETQYF
size: .
V: TRBV29-1
J: TRBJ2-5
D: TRBD2

DNA: TGTGCCTGGAAGGATTCTAGCTCCTACAATGAGCAGTTCTTC
CDR3: CAWKDSSSYNEQFF
size: .
V: TRBV30
J: TRBJ2-1
D: .

DNA: TGTGCCAGCAGTAACAGGGTGACTGAAGCTTTCTTT
CDR3: CASSNRVTEAFF
size: .
V: TRBV6-2/TRBV6-3
J: TRBJ1-1
D: .

DNA: TGTGCCAGTAGTATCGAGACGACTAGGGGGACAGATACGCAGTATTTT
CDR3: CASSIETTRGTDTQYF
size: .
V: TRBV19
J: TRBJ2-3
D: .

DNA: TGTGCTAGTGCCCCGGGACAGGCGTACAATGAGCAGTTCTTC
CDR3: CASAPGQAYNEQFF
size: .
V: TRBV12-5
J: TRBJ2-1
D: TRBD1

DNA: TGTGCCAGCAGCTTAGCGGCAGGGAGGCGGACTGAAGCTTTCTTT
CDR3: CASSLAAGRRTEAFF
size: once
V: TRBV7-8
J: TRBJ1-1
D: .

DNA: TGCGCCAGCAGCTTGGTGCCTAGCGGGGGGGCCGATACGCAGTATTTT
CDR3: CASSLVPSGGADTQYF
size: once
V: TRBV5-1
J: TRBJ2-3
D: TRBD2

DNA: TGTGCCAGCAGCCAGGAGGGGGGGGCCTACAATGAGCAGTTCTTC
CDR3: CASSQEGGAYNEQFF
size: .
V: TRBV4-2
J: TRBJ2-1
D: .

DNA: TGTGCCAGCAGCTCCCCGACACTGAACACTGAAGCTTTCTTT
CDR3: CASSSPTLNTEAFF
size: .
V: TRBV11-1
J: TRBJ1-1
D: .

DNA: TGTGCCAGCAGGACGACAGGGTATGGCTACACCTTC
CDR3: CASRTTGYGYTF
size: .
V: TRBV6-5
J: TRBJ1-2
D: TRBD1

DNA: TGCGCCAGCAGCTTGGGCGGGGGGGCCGAGACCCAGTACTTC
CDR3: CASSLGGGAETQYF
size: .
V: TRBV5-1
J: TRBJ2-5
D: TRBD2

DNA: TGCGCCAGCAGCCAAGGGACTAGCTGGAGTTACGAGCAGTACTTC
CDR3: CASSQGTSWSYEQYF
size: .
V: TRBV4-3
J: TRBJ2-7
D: TRBD2

DNA: TGTGCCAGCAGTTACGACAGGGGGGTCTATGGCTACACCTTC
CDR3: CASSYDRGVYGYTF
size: .
V: TRBV6-5
J: TRBJ1-2
D: TRBD1

DNA: TGTGCCAGTAGTATGGGACTTATGAACACTGAAGCTTTCTTT
CDR3: CASSMGLMNTEAFF
size: .
V: TRBV19
J: TRBJ1-1
D: .

DNA: TGCGCCAGCAGACCCGACAGGGGGATGTTGGACACTGAAGCTTTCTTT
CDR3: CASRPDRGMLDTEAFF
size: .
V: TRBV5-1
J: TRBJ1-1
D: TRBD1

DNA: TGCGCCAGCAGCCGGGGGACAGGTGGCGACACTGAAGCTTTCTTT
CDR3: CASSRGTGGDTEAFF
size: .
V: TRBV4-3
J: TRBJ1-1
D: TRBD1

DNA: TGTGCCAGCAGTAACTCCGGACAGGGTAGGTACACTGAAGCTTTCTTT
CDR3: CASSNSGQGRYTEAFF
size: once
V: TRBV25-1
J: TRBJ1-1
D: TRBD1